This paragraph reports one T cell receptor (beta chain). The target antigen is unknown. PCR employed 60 Vbeta and 13 Jbeta primers. The repertoire was sequenced with immunoSEQ multiplex PCR; TCRdb's copy has only in-frame clones and lacks some. The top ten hold approximately 4.4% of the sample, which has about 120,000 clones, roughly a tenth seen once. Germline values: CDR1 SNHLY, CDR2 FYNNEI. CDR3 length: 15 amino acids. The V end lost 6 bases, the J end lost 1 base, and 15 bases lay between the germline ends. The sample belongs to a study of cytomegalovirus exposure and HLA in healthy donors. Notes on the study in general: Immune exposure was documented only through CMV serostatus. In a later analysis, V- and J-gene trimming of beta chains associated with a DCLRE1C missense variant, replicated independently. The classifier, whose performance was assessed in both the original and validation cohorts, reportedly diagnosed cytomegalovirus status with high specificity and sensitivity.

The sequence derives from a young woman in good health and CMV-seropositive. The sequenced material came from PBMCs. The gene calls are TRBV2 and TRBJ1-2, with D tentatively TRBD1 (5 bases). This CDR3 is CASSWGGPNNYGYTF. The DNA for the CDR3 is TGTGCCAGCAGCTGGGGGGGACCCAATAACTATGGCTACACCTTC.